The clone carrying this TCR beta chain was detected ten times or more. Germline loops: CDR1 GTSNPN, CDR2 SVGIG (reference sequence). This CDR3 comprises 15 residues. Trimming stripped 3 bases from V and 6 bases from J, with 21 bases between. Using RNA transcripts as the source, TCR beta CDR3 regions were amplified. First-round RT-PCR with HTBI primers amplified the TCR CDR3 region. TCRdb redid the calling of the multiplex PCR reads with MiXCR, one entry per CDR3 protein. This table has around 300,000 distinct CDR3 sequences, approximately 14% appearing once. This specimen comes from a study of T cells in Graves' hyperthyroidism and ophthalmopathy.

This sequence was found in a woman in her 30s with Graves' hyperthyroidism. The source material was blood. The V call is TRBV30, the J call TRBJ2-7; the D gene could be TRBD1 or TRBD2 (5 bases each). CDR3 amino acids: CAWSGERGYWVEQYF. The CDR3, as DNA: TGTGCCTGGAGCGGCGAGAGGGGATATTGGGTCGAGCAGTACTTC.